Listed below are T cell receptor beta chains from one sample, sequenced in a study of response to subunit inactivated influenza vaccine. TCRdb re-called the RT-PCR reads with MiXCR, one entry per CDR3 protein. Of more than 500,000 distinct CDR3 sequences in the sample, approximately 10% were seen once. These data also formed part of another study, on T cells expressing NK-cell markers.

Source: PBMCs from blood, taken on the day of vaccination. These receptors were collected from a man in his forties or fifties who received an inactivated influenza vaccine. The CDR3 runs from the conserved cysteine through the conserved F or W. D genes are given only for firm matches. Size is stated for part of the rows, as once, few or many counts, or as a class when the clone is expanded.

j_call clone_size v_call d_call cdr3_nt cdr3_aa
TRBJ2-1 many TRBV7-2 . TGTGCCAGCAGTCCTACAATTCTAGCAGCCTACAATGAGCAGTTCTTC CASSPTILAAYNEQFF
TRBJ2-1 many TRBV5-1 . TGTGCCAGCAGCTTAGGTAGAGACAATGAGCAGTTCTTC CASSLGRDNEQFF
TRBJ2-7 . TRBV3-1 TRBD2 TGTGCCAGCAGCCAGCAGGGCCGCGGGGGCGAGCAGTACTTC CASSQQGRGGEQYF
TRBJ1-1 . TRBV20-1 . TGCAGTGCTAGAGTCCATATCCGAGTGAACACTGAAGCTTTCTTT CSARVHIRVNTEAFF
TRBJ2-6 few TRBV28 . TGTTCCAGCAGACCACGATGGGGGAGCGGGGCCAACGTCCTGACTTTC CSSRPRWGSGANVLTF
TRBJ2-2 . TRBV6-5 . TGTGCCAGCAGTTACGGGACCACCGGCGGGGAGCTGTTTTTT CASSYGTTGGELFF
TRBJ2-7 . TRBV9 TRBD2 TGTGCCAGCAGCGTAGGACTAGCGGTTACCTACGAGCAGTACTTC CASSVGLAVTYEQYF
TRBJ2-5 . TRBV20-1 . TGCAGTGCTAGAGTCCCTAGACAAGAGACCCAGTACTTC CSARVPRQETQYF
TRBJ1-2 few TRBV12-3/TRBV12-4 TRBD1 TGTGCCAGCAGTTTCTCGGGACAGGGGGGCCTTACCTTC CASSFSGQGGLTF
TRBJ2-7 few TRBV4-2 . TGTGCCAGCAGCCAAGTTGTGATTACGGACCTCTACGAGCAGTACTTC CASSQVVITDLYEQYF
TRBJ1-2 few TRBV6-5 . TGTGCCAGCAGTTACTCGACTTCACCAAACTATGGCTACACCTTC CASSYSTSPNYGYTF
TRBJ1-1 . TRBV12-3/TRBV12-4 . TGTGCCAGCAGCGATGGCGGGGGAAGGAGGTACACTGAAGCTTTCTTT CASSDGGGRRYTEAFF
TRBJ2-5 few TRBV28 TRBD1 TGTGCCAGCAGCTCACAGGGGGCTACTGTACAAGAGACCCAGTACTTC CASSSQGATVQETQYF
TRBJ1-3 few TRBV4-2 . TGTGCCAGCAGCCAAGATTGGGGGACTGGAAACACCATATATTTT CASSQDWGTGNTIYF